Listed below are T cell receptor beta chains from one sample, sequenced in a study of technical replicates of blood from a few donors. The protocol was immunoSEQ multiplex PCR, while the TCRdb copy is restricted to in-frame clones and leaves out a portion. The sample consists of 80,000 or so clones, less than 95% of them appearing once. Sequencing input: T cells isolated from PBMCs. These receptors all stem from a human donor in good health. CDR3s leave out the opening cysteine and the closing phenylalanine or tryptophan. D genes are given only for firm matches.

D gene	V gene	CDR3 length	J gene	CDR3 protein
TRBD1	TRBV19	12	TRBJ2-7	ASSRDSESYEQY
TRBD2	TRBV5-8	15	TRBJ2-1	ASSLFGTSGSYNEQF
-	TRBV27	10	TRBJ1-1	ASSTGNTEAF
-	TRBV29-1	9	TRBJ2-3	SVTTLDTQY
TRBD1	TRBV11-2	12	TRBJ1-4	ASSRDREGEKLF
TRBD2	TRBV19	13	TRBJ2-1	ASSIMTSGDNEQF
-	TRBV6-5	12	TRBJ1-3	ASSYSRKGNTIY
TRBD1	TRBV28	13	TRBJ1-4	ASSFTGAVGEKLF
-	TRBV7-3	13	TRBJ2-2	ASSKQGGDTGELF
-	TRBV9	14	TRBJ2-2	ASSPPVGGHTGELF
-	TRBV29-1	12	TRBJ2-3	SVAPRLRADTQY
-	TRBV6-5	13	TRBJ2-5	ASSYKGGAGETQY
TRBD2	TRBV27	12	TRBJ2-2	ATTGTIDTGELF
TRBD2	TRBV5-1	14	TRBJ2-2	ASSSRTSIGTGELF
TRBD1	TRBV7-2	15	TRBJ2-7	ASSQGAAGLYSYEQY
TRBD1	TRBV2	11	TRBJ2-7	ASRGTGHYEQY
TRBD1	TRBV30	11	TRBJ2-7	AWSLRQGAEQY
-	TRBV27	11	TRBJ1-1	ASSFRSGTEAF
TRBD1	TRBV10-3	14	TRBJ2-2	AISELRGRMDGELF
TRBD1	TRBV28	12	TRBJ2-7	ASSLSGTGVEQY
-	TRBV28	9	TRBJ1-2	ASSSQASYT
TRBD2	TRBV7-9	13	TRBJ2-5	ASSQTSGMSTAQY
-	TRBV4-3	15	TRBJ1-1	ASSQDMVRVDLFGAF
TRBD1	TRBV25-1	13	TRBJ1-1	ASSEFRGYHTEAF
TRBD1	TRBV10-3	13	TRBJ1-1	AISGQGALDTEAF
TRBD1	TRBV5-1	13	TRBJ2-7	ASSLEGGFFYEQY
TRBD1	TRBV4-2	13	TRBJ1-1	ASSQAAQGATEAF